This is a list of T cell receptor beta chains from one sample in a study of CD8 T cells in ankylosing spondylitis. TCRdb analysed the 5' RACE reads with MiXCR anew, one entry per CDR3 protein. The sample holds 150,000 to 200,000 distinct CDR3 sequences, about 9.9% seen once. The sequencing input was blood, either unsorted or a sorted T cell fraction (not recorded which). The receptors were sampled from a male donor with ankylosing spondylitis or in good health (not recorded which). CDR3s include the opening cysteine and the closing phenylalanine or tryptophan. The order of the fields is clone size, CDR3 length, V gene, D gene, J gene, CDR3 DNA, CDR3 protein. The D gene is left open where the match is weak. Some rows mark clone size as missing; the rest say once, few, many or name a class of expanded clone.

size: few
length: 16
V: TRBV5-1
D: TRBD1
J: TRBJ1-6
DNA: TGCGCCAGCAGCTTGGACAGGGGGCGACCAAATTCACCCCTCCACTTT
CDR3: CASSLDRGRPNSPLHF

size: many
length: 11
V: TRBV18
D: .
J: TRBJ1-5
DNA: TGTGCCAGCTCACCGAATCAGCCCCAGCATTTT
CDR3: CASSPNQPQHF

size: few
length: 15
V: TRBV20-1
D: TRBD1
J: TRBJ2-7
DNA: TGCAGTGCTAGAGATTACAGGGGGCGCGGTAACGAGCAGTACTTC
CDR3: CSARDYRGRGNEQYF

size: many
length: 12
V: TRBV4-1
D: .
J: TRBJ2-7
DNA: TGCGCCAGCAGCCAAGTCGCGGCGGAGCAGTACTTC
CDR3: CASSQVAAEQYF

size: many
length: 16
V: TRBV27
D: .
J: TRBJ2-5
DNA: TGTGCCAGCAGTCCAGAGACTAGATCGGTGCGAGAGACCCAGTACTTC
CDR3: CASSPETRSVRETQYF

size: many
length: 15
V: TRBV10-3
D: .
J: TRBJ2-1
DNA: TGTGCCATCAGCGTACAGGGGACTCTGTACAATGAGCAGTTCTTC
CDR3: CAISVQGTLYNEQFF

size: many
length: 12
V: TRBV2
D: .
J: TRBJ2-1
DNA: TGTGCCAGCAGTCGGTTGGACAATGAGCAGTTCTTC
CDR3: CASSRLDNEQFF

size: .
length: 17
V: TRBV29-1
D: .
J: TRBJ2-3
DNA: TGCAGCGTCCGAACTCGACTAGGAGGATTTAGCACAGATACGCAGTATTTT
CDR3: CSVRTRLGGFSTDTQYF

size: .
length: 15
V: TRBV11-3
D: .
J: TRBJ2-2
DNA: TGTGCCAGCAGCTTAGGGACAGAGACTACCGGGGAGCTGTTTTTT
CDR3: CASSLGTETTGELFF

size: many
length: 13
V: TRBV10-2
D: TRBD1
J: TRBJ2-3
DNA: TGCGCCAGCCGACAGGGGGGAGGGGATACGCAGTATTTT
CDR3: CASRQGGGDTQYF

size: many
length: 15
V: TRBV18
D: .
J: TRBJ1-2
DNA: TGTGCCAGCTCACTCCGGGGGGAGTTTAACTATGGCTACACCTTC
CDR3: CASSLRGEFNYGYTF

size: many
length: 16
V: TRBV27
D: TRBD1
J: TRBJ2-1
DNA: TGTGCCAGCAGTTCCTTGACAGGGTTGATGTACAATGAGCAGTTCTTC
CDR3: CASSSLTGLMYNEQFF

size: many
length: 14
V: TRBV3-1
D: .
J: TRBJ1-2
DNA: TGTGCCAGCAGCCAAGCCCAGGGCACCTATGGCTACACCTTC
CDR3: CASSQAQGTYGYTF

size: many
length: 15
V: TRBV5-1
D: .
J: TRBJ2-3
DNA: TGCGCCAGCAGCTTGGCCCCCGTCGACACAGATACGCAGTATTTT
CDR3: CASSLAPVDTDTQYF

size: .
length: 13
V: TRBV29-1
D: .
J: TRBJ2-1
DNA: TGTAGCGGGGAACGACAGGGGAGGAATGAGCAGTTCTTC
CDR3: CSGERQGRNEQFF

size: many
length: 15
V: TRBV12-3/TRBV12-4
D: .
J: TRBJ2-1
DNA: TGTGCCAGCAGCGTCCCGCCCGGTATATACAATGAGCAGTTCTTC
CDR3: CASSVPPGIYNEQFF

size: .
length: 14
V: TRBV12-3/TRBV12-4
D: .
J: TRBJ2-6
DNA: TGTGCCAGCAGTCCAGGACACCAGGCCAACGTCCTGACTTTC
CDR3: CASSPGHQANVLTF

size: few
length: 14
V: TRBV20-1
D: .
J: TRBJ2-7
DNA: TGCAGTGCTTTCGGCCCACAGGGCTCCTACGAGCAGTACTTC
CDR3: CSAFGPQGSYEQYF

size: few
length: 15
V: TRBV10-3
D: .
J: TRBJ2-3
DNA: TGTGCCACCGAGCCGGGACTGAAGAACACAGATACGCAGTATTTT
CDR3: CATEPGLKNTDTQYF

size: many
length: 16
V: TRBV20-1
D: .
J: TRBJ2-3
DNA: TGCAGTGCTAGAGATCAGGGCGGGGCCTGGGCTGGAACGCAGTATTTT
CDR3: CSARDQGGAWAGTQYF

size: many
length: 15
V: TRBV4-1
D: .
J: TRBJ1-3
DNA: TGCGCCAGCAGCCAATTGGGATTCTCTGGAAACACCATATATTTT
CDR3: CASSQLGFSGNTIYF

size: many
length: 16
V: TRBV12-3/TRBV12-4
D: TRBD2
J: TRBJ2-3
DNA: TGTGCCAGCAGTTGGAGGACTAGCGGGAGGCCAGATACGCAGTATTTT
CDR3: CASSWRTSGRPDTQYF

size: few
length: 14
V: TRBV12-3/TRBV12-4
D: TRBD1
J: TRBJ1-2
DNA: TGTGCCAGCACCTTAAGGTCAGGGGGCTATGGCTACACCTTC
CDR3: CASTLRSGGYGYTF

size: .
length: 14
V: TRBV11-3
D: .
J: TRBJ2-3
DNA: TGTGCCAGCAGCCCCCGGGACCCCACAGATACGCAGTATTTT
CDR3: CASSPRDPTDTQYF

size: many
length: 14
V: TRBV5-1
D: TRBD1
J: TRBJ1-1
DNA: TGCGCCAGCAGCAATGACAGGGGAAGTACTGAAGCTTTCTTT
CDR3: CASSNDRGSTEAFF

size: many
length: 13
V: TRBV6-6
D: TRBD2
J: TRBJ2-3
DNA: TGTGCCAGCAGTCCTAGCGGGAGTTCGACGCAGTATTTT
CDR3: CASSPSGSSTQYF

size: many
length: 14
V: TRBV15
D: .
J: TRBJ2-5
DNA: TGTGCCACCAGCAGAGATCTGGGGGTCGAGACCCAGTACTTC
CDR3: CATSRDLGVETQYF

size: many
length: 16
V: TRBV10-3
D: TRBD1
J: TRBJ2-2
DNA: TGTGCCATCAGTGATTCCGACAGGGGGATCACCGGGGAGCTGTTTTTT
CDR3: CAISDSDRGITGELFF

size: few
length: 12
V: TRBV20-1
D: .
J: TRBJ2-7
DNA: TGCAGTGCTAGGACGTCGTCATACGAGCAGTACTTC
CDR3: CSARTSSYEQYF

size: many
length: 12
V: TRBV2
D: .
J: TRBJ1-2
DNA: TGTGCCAGCAGTGGGTCAGGGGCTGGCTACACCTTC
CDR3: CASSGSGAGYTF

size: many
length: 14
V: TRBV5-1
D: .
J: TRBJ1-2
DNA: TGCGCCAGCAGCCTTCCGGCCCGGAACTATGGCTACACCTTC
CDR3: CASSLPARNYGYTF